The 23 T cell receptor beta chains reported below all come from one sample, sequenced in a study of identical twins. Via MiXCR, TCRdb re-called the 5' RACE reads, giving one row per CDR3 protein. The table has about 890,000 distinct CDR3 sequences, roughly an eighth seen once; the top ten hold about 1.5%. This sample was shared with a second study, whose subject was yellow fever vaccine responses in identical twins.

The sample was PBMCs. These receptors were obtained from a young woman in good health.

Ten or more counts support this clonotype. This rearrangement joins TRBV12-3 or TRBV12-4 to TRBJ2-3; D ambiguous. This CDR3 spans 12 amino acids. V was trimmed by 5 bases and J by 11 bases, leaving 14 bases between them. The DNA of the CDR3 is TGTGCCAGCAGTCCCACAAAGAGTTGGCAGTATTTT. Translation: CASSPTKSWQYF.

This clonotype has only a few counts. CDR3 protein: CSVQGQMNTEAFF. The DNA of the CDR3 is TGCAGCGTTCAGGGACAGATGAACACTGAAGCTTTCTTT. The rearrangement uses TRBV29-1 and TRBJ1-1; 7 bases are shared with TRBD1. J lost 0 bases, V lost 5 bases, and 3 bases had no gene match. Germline assignment: CDR1 SQVTM and CDR2 ANQGSEA. The CDR3 runs 13 residues.

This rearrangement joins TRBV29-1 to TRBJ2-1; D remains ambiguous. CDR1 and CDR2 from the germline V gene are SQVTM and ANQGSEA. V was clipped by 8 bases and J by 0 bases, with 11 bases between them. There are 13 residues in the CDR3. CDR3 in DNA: TGCAGCTATAAGTTCAGCTCCTACAATGAGCAGTTCTTC. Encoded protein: CSYKFSSYNEQFF.

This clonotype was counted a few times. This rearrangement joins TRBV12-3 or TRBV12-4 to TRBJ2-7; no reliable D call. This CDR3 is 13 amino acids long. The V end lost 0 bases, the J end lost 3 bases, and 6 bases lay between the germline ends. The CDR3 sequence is CASSLADGYEQYF. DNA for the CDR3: TGTGCCAGCAGTTTAGCGGACGGCTACGAGCAGTACTTC.

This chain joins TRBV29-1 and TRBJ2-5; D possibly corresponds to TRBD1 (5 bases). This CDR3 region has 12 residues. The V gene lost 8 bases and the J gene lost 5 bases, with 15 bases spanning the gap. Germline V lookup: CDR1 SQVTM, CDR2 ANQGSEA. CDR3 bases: TGCAGCATCCAACCAGGGCTGGAGACCCAGTACTTC. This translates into CSIQPGLETQYF.

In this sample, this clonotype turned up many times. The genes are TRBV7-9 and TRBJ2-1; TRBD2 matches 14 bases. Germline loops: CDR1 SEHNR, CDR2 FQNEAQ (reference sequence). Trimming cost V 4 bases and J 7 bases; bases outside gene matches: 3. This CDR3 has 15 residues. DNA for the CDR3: TGTGCCAGCAGCTCCGGGACTAGCGGGAGAAATGAGCAGTTCTTC. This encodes CASSSGTSGRNEQFF.

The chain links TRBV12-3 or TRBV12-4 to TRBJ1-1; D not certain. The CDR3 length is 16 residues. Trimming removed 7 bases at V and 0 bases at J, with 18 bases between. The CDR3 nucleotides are TGTGCCAGCACCTCGAGAGGGCGAACCATGAACACTGAAGCTTTCTTT. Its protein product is CASTSRGRTMNTEAFF.

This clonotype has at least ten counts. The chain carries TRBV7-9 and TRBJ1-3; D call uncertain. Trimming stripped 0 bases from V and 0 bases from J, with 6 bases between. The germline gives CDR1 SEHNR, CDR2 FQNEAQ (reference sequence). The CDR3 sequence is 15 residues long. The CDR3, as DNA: TGTGCCAGCAGCTTAGCGGAGAGCTCTGGAAACACCATATATTTT. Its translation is CASSLAESSGNTIYF.

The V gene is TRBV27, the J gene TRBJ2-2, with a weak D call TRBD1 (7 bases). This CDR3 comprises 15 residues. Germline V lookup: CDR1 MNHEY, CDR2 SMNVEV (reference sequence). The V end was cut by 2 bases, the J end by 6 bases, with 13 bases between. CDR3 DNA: TGTGCCAGCAGTTTACGCACAGGGGAGGCCGGGGAGCTGTTTTTT. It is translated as CASSLRTGEAGELFF.

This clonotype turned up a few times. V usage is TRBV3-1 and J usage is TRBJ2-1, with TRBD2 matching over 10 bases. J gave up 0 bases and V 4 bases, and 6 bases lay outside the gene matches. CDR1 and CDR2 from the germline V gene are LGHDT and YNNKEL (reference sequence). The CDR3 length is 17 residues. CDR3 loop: CASSRLAGTHSYNEQFF. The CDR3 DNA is TGTGCCAGCAGCCGACTAGCGGGTACTCACTCCTACAATGAGCAGTTCTTC.

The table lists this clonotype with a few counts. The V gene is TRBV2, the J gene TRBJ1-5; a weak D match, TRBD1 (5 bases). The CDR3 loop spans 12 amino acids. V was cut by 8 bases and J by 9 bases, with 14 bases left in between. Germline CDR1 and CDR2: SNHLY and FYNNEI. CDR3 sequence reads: CASDRGTLPQHF. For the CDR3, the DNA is TGTGCCAGCGATAGAGGGACGTTGCCCCAGCATTTT. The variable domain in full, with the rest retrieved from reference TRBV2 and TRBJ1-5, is EPEVTQTPSHQVTQMGQEVILRCVPISNHLYFYWYRQILGQKVEFLVSFYNNEISEKSEIFDDQFSVERPDGSNFTLKIRSTKLEDSAMYFCASDRGTLPQHFGDGTRLSIL.

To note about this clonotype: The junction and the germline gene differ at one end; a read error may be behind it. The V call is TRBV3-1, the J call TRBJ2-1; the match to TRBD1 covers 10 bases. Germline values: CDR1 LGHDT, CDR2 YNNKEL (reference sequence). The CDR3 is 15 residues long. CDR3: CASSQRDRGVPEQIF. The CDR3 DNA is TGTGCCAGCAGCCAAAGGGACAGGGGCGTTCCTGAGCAGATCTTC.

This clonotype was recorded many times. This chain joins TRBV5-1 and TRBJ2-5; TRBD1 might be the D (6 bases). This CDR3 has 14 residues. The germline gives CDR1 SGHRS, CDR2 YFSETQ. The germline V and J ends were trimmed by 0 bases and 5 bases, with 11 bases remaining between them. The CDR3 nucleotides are TGCGCCAGCAGCTTGGCGCAGGGGAAGGAGACCCAGTACTTC. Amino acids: CASSLAQGKETQYF.

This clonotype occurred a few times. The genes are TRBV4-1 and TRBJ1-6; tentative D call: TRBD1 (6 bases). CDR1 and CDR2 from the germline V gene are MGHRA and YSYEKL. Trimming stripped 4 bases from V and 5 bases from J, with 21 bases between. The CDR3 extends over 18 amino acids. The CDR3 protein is CASSPRGQWTENNSPLHF. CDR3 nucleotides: TGCGCCAGCAGCCCTCGAGGACAGTGGACCGAAAATAATTCACCCCTCCACTTT.

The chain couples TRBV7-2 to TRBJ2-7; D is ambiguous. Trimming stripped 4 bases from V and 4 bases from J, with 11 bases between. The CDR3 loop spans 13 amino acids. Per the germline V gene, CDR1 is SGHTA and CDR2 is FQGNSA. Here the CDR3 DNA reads TGTGCCAGCAGCTCTGACTCTGGGTACGAGCAGTACTTC. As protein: CASSSDSGYEQYF.

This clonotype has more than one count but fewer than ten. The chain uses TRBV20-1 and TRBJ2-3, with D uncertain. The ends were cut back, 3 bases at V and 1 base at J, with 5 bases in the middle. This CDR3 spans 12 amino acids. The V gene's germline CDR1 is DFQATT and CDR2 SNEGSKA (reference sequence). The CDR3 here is CSARYGTDTQYF. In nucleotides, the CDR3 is TGCAGTGCTAGGTACGGCACAGATACGCAGTATTTT.

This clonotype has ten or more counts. Here the CDR3 reads CASSLGPTEGEQYF. The CDR3 coding sequence is TGCGCCAGCAGCCTGGGGCCGACAGAGGGCGAGCAGTACTTC. This rearrangement joins TRBV5-1 to TRBJ2-7; D possibly uses TRBD1 or TRBD2 (5 bases each). Trimming took 4 bases from V and 6 from J, leaving 17 bases between them. Germline CDR1 SGHRS, CDR2 YFSETQ. This CDR3 contains 14 residues.

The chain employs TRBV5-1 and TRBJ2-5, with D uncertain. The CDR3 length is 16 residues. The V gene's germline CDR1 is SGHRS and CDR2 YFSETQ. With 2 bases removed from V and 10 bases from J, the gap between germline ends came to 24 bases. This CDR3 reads CASSLWGPQIPWDQYF. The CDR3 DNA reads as TGCGCCAGCAGCTTATGGGGTCCCCAAATACCTTGGGACCAGTACTTC.

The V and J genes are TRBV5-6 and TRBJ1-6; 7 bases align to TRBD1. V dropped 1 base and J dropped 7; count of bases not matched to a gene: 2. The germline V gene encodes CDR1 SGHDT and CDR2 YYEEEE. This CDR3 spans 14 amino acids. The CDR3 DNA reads TGTGCCAGCAGCTTGAACAGGGGAAATTCACCCCTCCACTTT. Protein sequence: CASSLNRGNSPLHF. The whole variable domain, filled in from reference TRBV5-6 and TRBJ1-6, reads DAGVTQSPTHLIKTRGQQVTLRCSPKSGHDTVSWYQQALGQGPQFIFQYYEEEERQRGNFPDRFSGHQFPNYSSELNVNALLLGDSALYLCASSLNRGNSPLHFGNGTRLTVT.

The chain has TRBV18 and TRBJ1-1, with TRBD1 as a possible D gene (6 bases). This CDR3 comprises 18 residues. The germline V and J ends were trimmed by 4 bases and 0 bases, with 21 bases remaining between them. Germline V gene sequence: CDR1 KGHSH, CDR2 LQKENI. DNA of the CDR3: TGTGCCAGCTCACTCGAGGGGGAGATGGGACCCATGAACACTGAAGCTTTCTTT. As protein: CASSLEGEMGPMNTEAFF.

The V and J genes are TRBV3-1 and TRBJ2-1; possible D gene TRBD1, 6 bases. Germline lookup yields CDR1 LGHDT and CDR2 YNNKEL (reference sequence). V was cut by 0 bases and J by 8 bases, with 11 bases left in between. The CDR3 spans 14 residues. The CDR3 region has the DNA TGTGCCAGCAGCCAAGAATTCAGGGGCCATGAGCAGTTCTTC. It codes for CASSQEFRGHEQFF.

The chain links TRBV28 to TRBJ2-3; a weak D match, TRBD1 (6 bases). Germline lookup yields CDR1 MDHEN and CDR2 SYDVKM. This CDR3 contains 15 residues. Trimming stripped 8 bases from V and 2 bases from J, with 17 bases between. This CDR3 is CASQDTAGATDTQYF. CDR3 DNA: TGTGCCAGCCAAGATACAGCAGGGGCCACAGATACGCAGTATTTT.

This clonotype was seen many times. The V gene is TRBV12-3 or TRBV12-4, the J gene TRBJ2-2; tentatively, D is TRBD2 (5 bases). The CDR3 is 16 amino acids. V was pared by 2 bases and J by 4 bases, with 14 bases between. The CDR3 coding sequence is TGTGCCAGCAGTTTAATAGGGAGCCCGGGCACCGGGGAGCTGTTTTTT. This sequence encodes CASSLIGSPGTGELFF.